Presented here are 4 T cell receptor beta chains from one specimen sequenced in a study of CD8 T cells in ankylosing spondylitis. TCRdb used MiXCR to reprocess the 5' RACE reads, holding one entry per CDR3 protein. Here the sample spans around 340,000 distinct CDR3 sequences, about 15% being singletons. What was sequenced was blood, either unsorted or a sorted T cell fraction (not recorded which). All receptors derive from a male donor with ankylosing spondylitis or in good health (not recorded which).

Only a few counts were recorded for this clonotype. This chain uses TRBV19 with TRBJ1-1, with D possibly being TRBD1 (6 bases). Trimming shortened V by 7 bases and J by 7 bases, and 22 bases separated the two germline ends. CDR1 is LNHDA and CDR2 is SQIVND in the germline V gene (reference sequence). The CDR3 is 15 amino acids. The CDR3 DNA sequence: TGTGCCAGTAACAATCCGGGGGCGCGGGAGATTGAAGCTTTCTTT. This encodes CASNNPGAREIEAFF.

The rearrangement uses TRBV3-1 and TRBJ2-1, with TRBD2 matching 9 bases. This CDR3 has 18 amino acids. Per the germline V gene, CDR1 is LGHDT and CDR2 is YNNKEL (reference sequence). Here the CDR3 DNA reads TGTACCTGCTGTTTCTCCCTACTGGCGGGAGGGCCCTCGGATGAGCAGTTCTTC. Translating gives CTCCFSLLAGGPSDEQFF.

This clonotype was counted only a few times. This chain connects TRBV18 to TRBJ1-5; 7 bases match TRBD1. CDR1 is KGHSH, CDR2 LQKENI, per germline. There are 13 residues in the CDR3. The V gene end was trimmed by 10 bases and the J gene end by 4 bases; junction bases not matched to a gene: 7. CDR3 amino acids: CATGGGTNQPQHF. The CDR3 DNA sequence: TGTGCCACTGGAGGGGGCACAAATCAGCCCCAGCATTTT.

There are a few counts of this clonotype. This chain links TRBV20-1 with TRBJ2-3, with no clear D. Germline assignment: CDR1 DFQATT and CDR2 SNEGSKA (reference sequence). The CDR3 contains 15 residues. Trimming shortened V by 0 bases and J by 2 bases, and 12 bases separated the two germline ends. The CDR3 nucleotides read TGCAGTGCTAGAGATGAACGACCCCTCACAGATACGCAGTATTTT. Encoded protein: CSARDERPLTDTQYF.